This TCR beta chain was recovered during a study of cytomegalovirus exposure and HLA in healthy donors. Study background: From donors who were HLA-typed, an early data release held approximately 80 million unique TCRs.

In the case of this clone: Its matching antigen is unknown.

Findings of the study overall: Equally common other TCR beta chains were less clonally expanded than HLA-associated ones, a later analysis found. Reports indicated that the classifier achieved high specificity and sensitivity in diagnosing cytomegalovirus status. TCR beta V- and J-gene trimming was later associated with a missense DCLRE1C variant.

60 Vbeta and 13 Jbeta primers were used in PCR. Here immunoSEQ multiplex PCR was the method, and the copy in TCRdb shows in-frame clones only, minus some. This table has a few hundred thousand clones, around 81% appearing once. Losses at the gene ends were 4 bases for V and 2 bases for J; bases not matched to a gene: 6. This CDR3 spans 15 amino acids. Per the germline V gene, CDR1 is LGHNT and CDR2 is FRNRAP. The sequence derives from a woman aged 60 to 75 in good health and CMV-seropositive. V gene TRBV12-5 combines with J gene TRBJ2-5; TRBD1 matches 8 bases. Sequencing was performed on PBMCs. The CDR3 nucleotides are TGTGCTAGTGGTTCTGGACAGGGCCCGCAAGAGACCCAGTACTTC. Residues: CASGSGQGPQETQYF.